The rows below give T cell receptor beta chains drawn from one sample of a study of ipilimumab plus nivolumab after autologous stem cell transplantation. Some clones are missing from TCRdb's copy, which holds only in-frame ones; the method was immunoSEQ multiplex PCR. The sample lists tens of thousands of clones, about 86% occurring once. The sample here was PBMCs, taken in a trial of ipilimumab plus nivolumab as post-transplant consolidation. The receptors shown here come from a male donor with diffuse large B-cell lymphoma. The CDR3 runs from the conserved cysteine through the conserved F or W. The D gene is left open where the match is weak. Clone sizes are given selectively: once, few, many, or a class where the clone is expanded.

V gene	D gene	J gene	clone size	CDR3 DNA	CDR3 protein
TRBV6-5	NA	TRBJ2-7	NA	TGTGCCAGCAGTCCTCGGAGTGTCTACGAGCAGTACTTC	CASSPRSVYEQYF
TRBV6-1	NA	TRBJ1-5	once	TGTGCCAGCAGTGCAACTCCGGTTGAACGAGGTCAGCCCCAGCATTTT	CASSATPVERGQPQHF
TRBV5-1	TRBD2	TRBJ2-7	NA	TGCGCCAGCAGACACAACGCGGGGGGCCTGGTCGAGCAGTACTTC	CASRHNAGGLVEQYF
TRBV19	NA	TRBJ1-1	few	TGTGCCAGCAGACAAATCACTGAAGCTTTCTTT	CASRQITEAFF
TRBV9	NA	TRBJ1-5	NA	TGTGCCAGCAGTGTTGACCCAACCAATCAGCCCCAGCATTTT	CASSVDPTNQPQHF
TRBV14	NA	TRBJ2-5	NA	TGTGCCAGCAGGGATAAAAGGACGCAAGAGACCCAGTACTTC	CASRDKRTQETQYF
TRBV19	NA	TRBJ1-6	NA	TGTGCCAGCCGCCAGGGATCCTATAATTCACCCCTCCACTTT	CASRQGSYNSPLHF
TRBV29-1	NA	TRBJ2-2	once	TGCAGCGCCGCCACCACCACCGGGGAGCTGTTTTTT	CSAATTTGELFF
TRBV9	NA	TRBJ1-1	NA	TGTGCCAGCAGCGCGATTAGTGTTGGCTCTGAAGCTTTCTTT	CASSAISVGSEAFF
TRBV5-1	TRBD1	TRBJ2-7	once	TGCGCCAGCAGCTTTTTACCCGGGACAGGGTCCTACGAGCAGTACTTC	CASSFLPGTGSYEQYF
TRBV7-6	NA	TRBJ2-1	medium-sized	TGTGCCAGCAGCTTATATCAAGGCGGGCCAGCCTACAATGAGCAGTTCTTC	CASSLYQGGPAYNEQFF
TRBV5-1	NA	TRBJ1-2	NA	TGCGCCAGCAGCTTGGCCGGGGGAGGGAACTATGGCTACACCTTC	CASSLAGGGNYGYTF
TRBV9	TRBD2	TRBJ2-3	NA	TGTGCCAGCAGCCCGACTAGCGGGGGGATAGATACGCAGTATTTT	CASSPTSGGIDTQYF
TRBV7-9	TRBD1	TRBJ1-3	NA	TGTGCCAGCAGCTTAACAGGGGCCATCTCTGGAAACACCATATATTTT	CASSLTGAISGNTIYF
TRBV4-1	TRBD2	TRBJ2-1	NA	TGCGCCAGCAGCCAACTTACTAGCGGGGAGGAGCAGTTCTTC	CASSQLTSGEEQFF
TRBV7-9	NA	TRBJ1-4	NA	TGTGCCAGCAGCTCCCCCCTGGGGGGGCAGGGTGAAAAACTGTTTTTT	CASSSPLGGQGEKLFF
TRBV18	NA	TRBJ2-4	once	TGTGCCAGCTCACCAACGGCCGGGGGGCTAGTAAACATTCAGTACTTC	CASSPTAGGLVNIQYF
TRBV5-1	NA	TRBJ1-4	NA	TGCGCCAGCAGCTACGCGGGGGGTTATAATGAAAAACTGTTTTTT	CASSYAGGYNEKLFF
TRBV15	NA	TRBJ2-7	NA	TGTGCCACCAGCAGAGATCAGGGCTCCGAGCAGTACTTC	CATSRDQGSEQYF
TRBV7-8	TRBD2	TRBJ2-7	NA	TGTGCCAGCAGCAAGAGGGGCGGGGGGTCCTACGAGCAGTACTTC	CASSKRGGGSYEQYF
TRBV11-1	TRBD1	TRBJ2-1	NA	TGTGCCAGCAGCGCCGGGACAGGGCCTTACAATGAGCAGTTCTTC	CASSAGTGPYNEQFF
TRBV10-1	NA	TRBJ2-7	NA	TGCGCCAGCAGTGAAGGGGGCTACGAGCAGTACTTC	CASSEGGYEQYF
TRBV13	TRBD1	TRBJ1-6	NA	TGTGCCAGCAGCGCCCGACAGGGTAAGGGGGGTTCACCCCTCCACTTT	CASSARQGKGGSPLHF
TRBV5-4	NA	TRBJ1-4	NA	TGTGCCAGCAGCTTGGGGGGAATAAATGAAAAACTGTTTTTT	CASSLGGINEKLFF
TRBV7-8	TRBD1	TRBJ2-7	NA	TGTGCCAGCAGCCTCCAGGGGACCGGGACAGGGTCCTACGAGCAGTACTTC	CASSLQGTGTGSYEQYF
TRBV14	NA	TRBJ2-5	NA	TGTGCCAGCAGCCAAAACCGGGGCCAAGAGACCCAGTACTTC	CASSQNRGQETQYF
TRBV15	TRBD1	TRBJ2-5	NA	TGTGCCACCAGCAGATCGGGACAGTACCAAGAGACCCAGTACTTC	CATSRSGQYQETQYF
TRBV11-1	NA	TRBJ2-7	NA	TGTGCCAGCACCCAAGTCGGAGGAACCTACGAGCAGTACTTC	CASTQVGGTYEQYF
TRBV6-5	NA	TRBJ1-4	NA	TGTGCCAGCAGCCGGGAACCTAGGGTAGGGGAAAAACTGTTTTTT	CASSREPRVGEKLFF
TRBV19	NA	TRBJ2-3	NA	TGTGCCAGTAGTAGTAGTGGGCTAGCCCGAAGCACAGATACGCAGTATTTT	CASSSSGLARSTDTQYF
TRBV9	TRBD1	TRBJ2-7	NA	TGTGCCAGCAGCGCGACCGGGACAGGGCTCAGTGAGCAGTACTTC	CASSATGTGLSEQYF
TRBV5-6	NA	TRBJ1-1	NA	TGTGCCAGCAGTCCAGGACACCTGCTTAAGATGAACACTGAAGCTTTCTTT	CASSPGHLLKMNTEAFF
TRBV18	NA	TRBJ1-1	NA	TGTGCCAGCTCACCAGGGCGAGGTGGGAACACTGAAGCTTTCTTT	CASSPGRGGNTEAFF
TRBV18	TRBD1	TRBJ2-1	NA	TGTGCCAGCTCACTACAGGGGAATGAGGGGCAGTTCTTC	CASSLQGNEGQFF
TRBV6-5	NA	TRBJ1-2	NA	TGTGCCAGCAGTTACGGCGGGGGGGATGGCTACACCTTC	CASSYGGGDGYTF
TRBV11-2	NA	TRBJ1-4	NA	TGTGCCAGCAGCCTATGGCGCCTGGGTTTTAATGAAAAACTGTTTTTT	CASSLWRLGFNEKLFF
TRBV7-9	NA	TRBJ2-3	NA	TGTGCCAGCAGCTTATCCCTTAGCACAGATACGCAGTATTTT	CASSLSLSTDTQYF
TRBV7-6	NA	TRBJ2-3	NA	TGTGCCAGCAGCTTAGCCGGGGTCGGAGATACGCAGTATTTT	CASSLAGVGDTQYF
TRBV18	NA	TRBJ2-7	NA	TGTGCCAGCTCCCCCGGGACCAGTCCCACCTACGAGCAGTACTTC	CASSPGTSPTYEQYF
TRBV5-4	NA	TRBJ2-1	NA	TGTGCCAGCAGCCTAGAGGACGGACATGAGCAGTTCTTC	CASSLEDGHEQFF
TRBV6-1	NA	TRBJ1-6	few	TGTGCCAGCAGTGAAGCGCGGGCAGGGAGTAATTCACCCCTCCACTTT	CASSEARAGSNSPLHF
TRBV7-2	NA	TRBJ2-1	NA	TGTGCCAGCAGCTCGATCTGGGGGTACAATGAGCAGTTCTTC	CASSSIWGYNEQFF
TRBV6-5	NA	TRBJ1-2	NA	TGTGCCAGCAGTTACGGTCCCCACTATGGCTACACCTTC	CASSYGPHYGYTF
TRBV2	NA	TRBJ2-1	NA	TGTGCCAGCAGGTGGGAATACAGGGGGGGTGAGCAGTTCTTC	CASRWEYRGGEQFF
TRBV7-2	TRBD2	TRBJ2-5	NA	TGTGCCAGCGCCCTAGGACTAGCGGGGGGGGAAGAGACCCAGTACTTC	CASALGLAGGEETQYF
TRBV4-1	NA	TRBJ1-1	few	TGCGCCAGCAGCCAAGTGGGGGAGTCTTTCTTT	CASSQVGESFF
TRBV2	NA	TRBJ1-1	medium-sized	TGTGCCAGCAGGCCCGGGACACTAGAGAACACTGAAGCTTTCTTT	CASRPGTLENTEAFF